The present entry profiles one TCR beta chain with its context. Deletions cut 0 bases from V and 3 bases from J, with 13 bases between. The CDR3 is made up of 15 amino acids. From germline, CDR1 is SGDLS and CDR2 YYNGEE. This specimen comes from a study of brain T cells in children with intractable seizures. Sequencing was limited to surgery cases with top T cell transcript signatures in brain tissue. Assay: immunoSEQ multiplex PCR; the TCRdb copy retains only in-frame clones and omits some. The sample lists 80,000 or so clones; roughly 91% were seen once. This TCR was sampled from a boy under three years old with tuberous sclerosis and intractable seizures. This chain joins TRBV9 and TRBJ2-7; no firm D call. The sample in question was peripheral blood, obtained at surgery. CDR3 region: CASSVEDRSYYEQYF. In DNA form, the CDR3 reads TGTGCCAGCAGCGTAGAGGATCGGAGCTACTACGAGCAGTACTTC.